Listed here are 30 T cell receptor beta chains from one sample, sequenced in a study of CD8 T cells in ankylosing spondylitis. TCRdb re-called the 5' RACE reads with MiXCR, one entry per CDR3 protein. The table has roughly 230,000 distinct CDR3 sequences, 18% seen once. The sample comprised blood, either unsorted or a sorted T cell fraction (not recorded which). These receptors originate from a male donor with ankylosing spondylitis or in good health (not recorded which).

This clonotype has only a few counts. The rearrangement links TRBV5-1 to TRBJ2-1, with TRBD2 matching over 11 bases. The CDR3 runs to 15 residues. Trimming took 4 bases from V and 7 from J; bases not matched to a gene: 7. Germline assignment: CDR1 SGHRS and CDR2 YFSETQ. CDR3 sequence: CASSVGTSGTNEQFF. In DNA form, the CDR3 reads TGCGCCAGCAGCGTCGGGACTAGCGGAACTAATGAGCAGTTCTTC.

This chain connects TRBV4-2 to TRBJ2-1, with TRBD2 matching over 11 bases. Trimming took 3 bases from V and 2 from J; bases not matched to a gene: 15. Germline-derived CDR1 and CDR2 are LGHNA and YNFKEQ. The CDR3 extends over 20 amino acids. CDR3 sequence: CASSQGVVTSGILPYNEQFF. DNA of the CDR3: TGTGCCAGCAGCCAGGGTGTGGTGACTAGCGGGATACTGCCCTACAATGAGCAGTTCTTC.

This clonotype appeared a few times. V gene TRBV29-1 combines with J gene TRBJ2-5, with D tentatively TRBD1 or TRBD2 (5 bases each). Trimming stripped 4 bases from V and 5 bases from J, with 8 bases between. Germline values: CDR1 SQVTM, CDR2 ANQGSEA. This CDR3 has 11 residues. The CDR3: CSVAGPETQYF. The CDR3 DNA follows: TGCAGCGTTGCGGGACCGGAGACCCAGTACTTC.

The V call is TRBV27, the J call TRBJ1-5; D possibly corresponds to TRBD1 (5 bases). CDR1 is MNHEY, CDR2 SMNVEV, per germline (reference sequence). There are 14 residues in the CDR3. With 8 bases removed from V and 5 bases from J, the gap between germline ends came to 16 bases. The CDR3 sequence: CASGLDKTYQPQHF. CDR3 bases: TGTGCCAGCGGGCTGGACAAGACGTATCAGCCCCAGCATTTT.

This rearrangement joins TRBV7-2 to TRBJ2-4, with 12 bases identical to TRBD1. CDR1 and CDR2 from the germline V gene are SGHTA and FQGNSA. With V trimmed by 5 bases and J by 2 bases, 10 bases remained unmatched. The CDR3 is 18 residues long. The CDR3 nucleotides are TGTGCCAGCAGCCAGCGCTTAGGGACAGGGGGCTCCAAAAACATTCAGTACTTC. Protein: CASSQRLGTGGSKNIQYF.

CDR3 sequence: CSVEGPIFSSDYNEQFF. CDR3 coding DNA: TGCAGCGTGGAGGGGCCTATATTCTCATCGGACTACAATGAGCAGTTCTTC. V gene TRBV29-1 combines with J gene TRBJ2-1; D possibly corresponds to TRBD2 (6 bases). Germline V gene sequence: CDR1 SQVTM, CDR2 ANQGSEA. With 6 bases removed from V and 3 bases from J, the gap between germline ends came to 24 bases. This CDR3 has 17 residues.

This clonotype was counted only a few times. The chain carries TRBV6-5 and TRBJ2-7; maybe TRBD1 (6 bases). The V gene lost 4 bases and the J gene lost 0 bases, with 13 bases spanning the gap. Germline V gives CDR1 MNHEY, CDR2 SVGAGI. CDR3 length: 15 amino acids. CDR3 sequence (DNA): TGTGCCAGCAGTTCCAGGGGCTCTAGCTCCTACGAGCAGTACTTC. It is translated as CASSSRGSSSYEQYF.

The V gene is TRBV11-2, the J gene TRBJ2-7; D gene ambiguous. CDR1 is SGHAT, CDR2 FQNNGV, per germline. The CDR3 spans 15 residues. V dropped 0 bases and J dropped 2 bases, with 11 bases sitting between them. The CDR3 is CASSLEKGRTYEQYF. Here the CDR3 DNA reads TGTGCCAGCAGCTTAGAAAAGGGCCGCACCTACGAGCAGTACTTC.

This chain connects TRBV12-3 or TRBV12-4 to TRBJ2-3, with D possibly matching TRBD1 (6 bases). V gave up 1 base and J gave up 4 bases, with 9 bases separating them. There are 14 residues in the CDR3. The CDR3 DNA follows: TGTGCCAGCAGTTTAGGGGGGCCGGCAGATACGCAGTATTTT. This encodes CASSLGGPADTQYF.

This clonotype was detected many times. The rearrangement uses TRBV9 and TRBJ1-4; possible D gene TRBD1, 5 bases. The CDR3 extends over 14 amino acids. V dropped 3 bases and J dropped 4 bases, with 10 bases sitting between them. Germline loops: CDR1 SGDLS, CDR2 YYNGEE. CDR3 sequence: CASSEGLSNEKLFF. The CDR3 DNA follows: TGTGCCAGCAGCGAGGGACTGAGTAATGAAAAACTGTTTTTT.

The chain recombines TRBV4-2 with TRBJ2-5, with D perhaps TRBD2 (5 bases). Germline V gives CDR1 LGHNA, CDR2 YNFKEQ. The V and J ends lost 6 bases and 4 bases respectively, with 15 bases between them. This CDR3 has 14 residues. CDR3 sequence (DNA): TGTGCCAGCAGTCTTAACCGGGCGGGAGAGACCCAGTACTTC. It yields the protein CASSLNRAGETQYF.

This clonotype has at least ten counts. V is TRBV4-3 and J is TRBJ2-1; 7 bases are a match to TRBD2. The CDR3 covers 18 residues. Germline loops: CDR1 LGHNA, CDR2 YSLEER. J gave up 7 bases and V 0 bases, and 15 bases lay outside the gene matches. In nucleotides, the CDR3 is TGCGCCAGCAGCCAAGATTGGACTTCGGGGGTGGGGGGGAATGAGCAGTTCTTC. It codes for CASSQDWTSGVGGNEQFF.

J is TRBJ1-6 and V is TRBV27, with 7 bases that match TRBD1. This CDR3 contains 17 residues. Trimming at V came to 3 bases and at J to 4 bases, leaving 9 bases not matched to a gene. The germline V gene encodes CDR1 MNHEY and CDR2 SMNVEV (reference sequence). The CDR3, as DNA: TGTGCCAGCAGTTTCCACCCTGACAGGGTATATAATTCACCCCTCCACTTT. Its translation: CASSFHPDRVYNSPLHF.

Only one count was recorded for this clonotype. The chain uses TRBV10-3 and TRBJ2-7, with 14 bases lining up with TRBD2. CDR1 and CDR2 from the germline V gene are ENHRY and SYGVKD. Trimming cost V 5 bases and J 2 bases; bases outside gene matches: 11. The CDR3 spans 18 residues. The CDR3: CAISSPSGTSGSPYEQYF. The CDR3 region has the DNA TGTGCCATCAGTTCCCCCTCCGGGACTAGCGGGAGCCCCTACGAGCAGTACTTC.

This clonotype turned up a few times. One end of the junction fails to match germline, which may point to a read error. This rearrangement joins TRBV7-7 to TRBJ2-5; weak D call: TRBD1 (5 bases). CDR1 and CDR2 from the germline V gene are SSHAT and FNYEAQ (reference sequence). This CDR3 contains 17 residues. The CDR3 bases are TGTGCTAGCAACATATACAGTTCCACGACAGTAGAAGAGACCCAGTACTTC. Protein: CASNIYSSTTVEETQYF.

This clonotype was observed a few times. The chain carries TRBV21-1 and TRBJ2-1; the table calls TRBD1, which could not be checked here. TRBV21-1 is termed a pseudogene. CDR3 length: 19 amino acids. As DNA, the CDR3 is TGTGCCAGCAGCCCCAGGAGGCCAGGGGCTCGGAGCTCCTACAATGAGCAGTTCTTC. Translation gives CASSPRRPGARSSYNEQFF.

This clonotype came up a few times. The chain carries TRBV6-5 and TRBJ2-7; TRBD1 might be the D (5 bases). This CDR3 has 15 amino acids. Trimming pared 0 bases from V and 1 base from J, leaving 10 bases between. Germline values: CDR1 MNHEY, CDR2 SVGAGI. CDR3 region: CASSYSVRQSYEQYF. CDR3 in DNA: TGTGCCAGCAGTTACTCGGTCCGACAGTCCTACGAGCAGTACTTC.

The chain has TRBV4-3 and TRBJ1-2, with D possibly being TRBD1 (6 bases). The V end lost 1 base, the J end lost 2 bases, and 11 bases lay between the germline ends. This CDR3 is built from 15 residues. Per the germline V gene, CDR1 is LGHNA and CDR2 is YSLEER. In DNA, the CDR3 is TGCGCCAGCAGCCAAGGGGTGACAGGAAACTATGGCTACACCTTC. Translating gives CASSQGVTGNYGYTF.

This chain uses TRBV3-1 with TRBJ2-7; possible D gene TRBD2, 6 bases. Trimming left V 0 bases short and J 3 bases short, with 15 bases between. Looked up from germline, CDR1 is LGHDT and CDR2 is YNNKEL (reference sequence). The CDR3 contains 16 residues. CDR3 in DNA: TGTGCCAGCAGCCAAGATCCCAGCGGGTTATTCTACGAGCAGTACTTC. It translates to CASSQDPSGLFYEQYF.

The V gene is TRBV20-1, the J gene TRBJ2-7, with unresolved D. The CDR3 contains 13 residues. Germline V lookup: CDR1 DFQATT, CDR2 SNEGSKA (reference sequence). The ends were cut back, 3 bases at V and 5 bases at J, with 14 bases in the middle. The CDR3 loop reads CSARGGAPNEQYF. The CDR3, as DNA: TGCAGTGCTAGGGGCGGCGCCCCCAACGAGCAGTACTTC.

The V call is TRBV20-1, the J call TRBJ2-1; 10 bases map to TRBD2. The V gene's germline CDR1 is DFQATT and CDR2 SNEGSKA (reference sequence). V shed 0 bases and J 2 bases; nucleotides not matched to a gene: 13. CDR3 length: 19 residues. CDR3 region: CSARDPLSASGSTYNEQFF. The CDR3 DNA sequence: TGCAGTGCTAGAGATCCCCTCTCGGCTAGCGGGAGTACCTACAATGAGCAGTTCTTC.

The chain links TRBV14 to TRBJ1-2, with TRBD1 as a possible D gene (5 bases). Germline loops: CDR1 SGHDN, CDR2 FVKESK. V was shortened by 0 bases and J by 2 bases, with 13 bases between the two germline ends. The CDR3 runs to 16 residues. The chain's CDR3 is CASSQDTWGNNYGYTF. The CDR3 nucleotides read TGTGCCAGCAGCCAAGATACGTGGGGGAACAACTATGGCTACACCTTC.

This clonotype has only a few counts. The V call is TRBV4-1, the J call TRBJ2-7; tentative D call: TRBD1 (5 bases). The CDR3 loop spans 14 amino acids. V dropped 4 bases and J dropped 4 bases, with 14 bases sitting between them. The germline gives CDR1 MGHRA, CDR2 YSYEKL. In nucleotides, the CDR3 is TGCGCCAGCAGCCGGGGCGTAACGGAATACGAGCAGTACTTC. Translating gives CASSRGVTEYEQYF.

This clonotype has only a few counts. J is TRBJ2-1 and V is TRBV9; TRBD1 agrees at 9 bases. The CDR3 has 13 residues. Unmatched junction bases numbered 1, after V lost 0 bases and J lost 9 bases. Germline CDR1 and CDR2: SGDLS and YYNGEE. CDR3 DNA sequence: TGTGCCAGCAGCGTAGGGGGACAGGGTGAGCAGTTCTTC. It codes for CASSVGGQGEQFF.

This clonotype appeared a few times. The rearrangement joins TRBV7-9 to TRBJ2-5; D is undetermined. The V gene's germline CDR1 is SEHNR and CDR2 FQNEAQ (reference sequence). The CDR3 is made up of 14 amino acids. Trimming took off 4 bases at V and 0 bases at J, with 9 bases between the two ends. CDR3: CASSSTRDQETQYF. For the CDR3, the DNA is TGTGCCAGCAGCTCGACCCGGGACCAAGAGACCCAGTACTTC. Variable domain in full (rest from reference TRBV7-9 and TRBJ2-5): DTGVSQNPRHKITKRGQNVTFRCDPISEHNRLYWYRQTLGQGPEFLTYFQNEAQLEKSRLLSDRFSAERPKGSFSTLEIQRTEQGDSAMYLCASSSTRDQETQYFGPGTRLLVL.

V and J are TRBV5-1 and TRBJ2-5; no definite D call. The length of the CDR3 is 14 residues. Germline CDR1 reads SGHRS; CDR2 reads YFSETQ. The V and J ends lost 0 bases and 2 bases respectively, with 8 bases between them. CDR3 nucleotide sequence: TGCGCCAGCAGCTTGGAACACAGACAAGAGACCCAGTACTTC. Protein product: CASSLEHRQETQYF.

The J gene is TRBJ2-7, the V gene TRBV4-3; tentatively, D is TRBD1 or TRBD2 (5 bases each). The CDR3 contains 15 residues. Per the germline V gene, CDR1 is LGHNA and CDR2 is YSLEER. The V end was cut by 0 bases, the J end by 3 bases, with 12 bases between. This CDR3 is CASSQDRDQVYEQYF. The CDR3 DNA is TGCGCCAGCAGCCAAGATCGGGACCAGGTCTACGAGCAGTACTTC.

The gene calls are TRBV24-1 and TRBJ2-7; 16 bases map to TRBD2. CDR3 size: 18 residues. From germline, CDR1 is KGHDR and CDR2 SFDVKD. After removal of 4 bases from V and 5 bases from J, the junction contained 10 bases not matched to a gene. The CDR3 protein is CATSDTGTSGRAVHEQYF. CDR3 coding DNA: TGTGCCACCAGTGACACAGGGACTAGCGGGAGGGCGGTCCACGAGCAGTACTTC.

The J gene is TRBJ2-7, the V gene TRBV20-1; 10 bases fit TRBD2. The CDR3 loop spans 15 amino acids. V dropped 1 base and J dropped 0; count of bases not matched to a gene: 3. Germline CDR1 DFQATT, CDR2 SNEGSKA (reference sequence). The CDR3 loop reads CSARGSGRPSYEQYF. The CDR3 nucleotides are TGCAGTGCTAGAGGTAGCGGGAGGCCCTCCTACGAGCAGTACTTC.

There are a few counts of this clonotype. The chain employs TRBV12-3 or TRBV12-4 and TRBJ2-7; 10 bases agree with TRBD2. This CDR3 region has 16 residues. Losses at the gene ends were 5 bases for V and 2 bases for J; bases not matched to a gene: 9. Here the CDR3 reads CASSLTTSGKPYEQYF. The CDR3, as DNA: TGTGCCAGCAGTCTTACTACTAGCGGGAAACCCTACGAGCAGTACTTC.